The T cell receptor beta chain under discussion was sequenced for a study of shared clonotypes between healthy human individuals. The CDR3 covers 13 residues. Germline lookup yields CDR1 SGHVS and CDR2 FQNEAQ. V was pared by 5 bases and J by 8 bases, with 12 bases between. CD45RO+ cells were combined with CCR7-negative CD45RA+ TemRA cells to form CD8 memory. Original analysis: Because ImmunoSEQ provided only junction sequences with no quality scores, the filtering differed. Sequencing was performed with immunoSEQ multiplex PCR; in TCRdb, only in-frame clones are kept and a portion is missing. D and trimming were read from the DNA, whereas the V and J calls and clone size are those reported in that table. The sample has about 110,000 clones, approximately 70% seen once; the top ten hold approximately 25%.

The gene calls are TRBV7-8 and TRBJ1-4, with a possible D match to TRBD1 (6 bases). This clonotype was sampled from a woman aged 25-40 years in good health. Material: memory CD8+ T cells sorted from blood. Noted subset: CD45RO+ cells pooled with CCR7-negative TemRA cells. Written as DNA, the CDR3 is TGTGCCAGCAGCGGCGATAGGGGGGAAAAACTGTTTTTT. The encoded protein is CASSGDRGEKLFF.